Included here is one T cell receptor beta chain sequence, with context. Its antigen is unknown. CDR1 and CDR2 (germline): SQVTM, ANQGSEA. The CDR3 sequence is 13 residues long. The V gene end was trimmed by 8 bases and the J gene end by 4 bases; junction bases not matched to a gene: 6. The memory fraction was CD4+CD45RO+CD25- cells. Study-wide results and limits: Tumor-infiltrating Treg TCR alpha and beta sequences overlapped most with tumor naive CD4+ T cells, then blood naive. Larger-cohort validation covered only one TCR beta V-J rearrangement.

Constant-region reverse primers amplified full-length variable regions, followed by semi-nested Nested Universal Primer A PCR. One entry per CDR3 protein results from TCRdb running MiXCR on the 5' RACE reads. The sample yields 35,000 to 50,000 distinct CDR3 sequences, about 30% seen once. This chain joins TRBV29-1 and TRBJ2-1; TRBD2 matches 9 bases. The sample comprised tumor-infiltrating memory CD4+ T cells sorted from the breast tumor. Subset reported: memory CD4+ T cells, CD4+CD45RO+CD25-. This clonotype originated in a female donor with breast cancer. CDR3 residues: CSIPSGVYNEQFF. The CDR3 DNA sequence: TGCAGCATCCCTAGCGGGGTTTACAATGAGCAGTTCTTC.